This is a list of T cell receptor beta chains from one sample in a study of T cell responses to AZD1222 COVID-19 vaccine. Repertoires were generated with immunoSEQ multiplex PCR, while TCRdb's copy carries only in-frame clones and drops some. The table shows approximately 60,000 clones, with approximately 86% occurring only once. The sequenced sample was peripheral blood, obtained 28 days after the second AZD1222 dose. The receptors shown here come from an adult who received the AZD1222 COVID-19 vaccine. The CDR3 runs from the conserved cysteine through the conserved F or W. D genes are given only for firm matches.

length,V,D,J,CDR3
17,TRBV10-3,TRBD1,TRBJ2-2,CAISDRDRGRMGGELFF
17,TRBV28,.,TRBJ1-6,CASTVPDINSYNSPLHF
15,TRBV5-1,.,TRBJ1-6,CASSLEQGGYSPLHF
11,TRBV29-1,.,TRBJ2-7,CSVETREEQYF
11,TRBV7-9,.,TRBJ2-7,CAYSPGSEQYF
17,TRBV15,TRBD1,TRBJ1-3,CATSRDPKTGAGNTIYF
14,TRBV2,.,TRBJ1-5,CASSADWENGPQHF
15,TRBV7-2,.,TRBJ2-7,CASSLNPNAVYEQYF
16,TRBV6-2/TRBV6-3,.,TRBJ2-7,CASSSGPGGGPYEQYF
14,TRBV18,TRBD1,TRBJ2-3,CASSLPGQTDTQYF
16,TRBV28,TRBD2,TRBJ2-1,CASSRISGGFHNEQFF
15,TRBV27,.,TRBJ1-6,CASSFFGEFSSPLHF
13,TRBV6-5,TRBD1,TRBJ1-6,CASRDRVNSPLHF
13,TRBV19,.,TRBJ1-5,CASSISAVQPQHF
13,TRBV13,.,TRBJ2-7,CASSAVRGGEQYF
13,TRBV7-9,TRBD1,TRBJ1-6,CASSGTGDSPLHF
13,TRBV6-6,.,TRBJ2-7,CASSYNREYEQYF
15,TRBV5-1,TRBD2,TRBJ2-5,CASRPGLAGKETQYF
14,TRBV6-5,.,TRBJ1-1,CASSYEGRNTEAFF
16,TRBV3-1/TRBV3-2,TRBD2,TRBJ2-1,CASSPRTSGRDNEQFF
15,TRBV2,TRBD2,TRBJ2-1,CASSGTSGPPNEQFF
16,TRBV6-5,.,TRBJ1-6,CASSYHFQGDNSPLHF
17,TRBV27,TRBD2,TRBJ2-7,CASSTGLAGVSSYEQYF
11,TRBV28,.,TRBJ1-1,CASSVFSEAFF
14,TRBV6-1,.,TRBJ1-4,CASVGGYANEKLFF
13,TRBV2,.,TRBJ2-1,CASSRDSGYEQFF
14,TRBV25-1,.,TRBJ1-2,CASSQPGFNYGYTF
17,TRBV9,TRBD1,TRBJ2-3,CASSVGPGTGSTDTQYF
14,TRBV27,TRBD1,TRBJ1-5,CASSYQGVNQPQHF
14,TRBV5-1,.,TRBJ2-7,CASSLTTDTYEQYF
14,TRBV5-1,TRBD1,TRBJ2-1,CASLSDRGLNEQFF
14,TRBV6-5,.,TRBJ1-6,CASTPPGGNSPLHF
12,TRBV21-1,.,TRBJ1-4,CASRGGGEKLFF
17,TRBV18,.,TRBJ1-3,CASSPLPASGSGNTIYF
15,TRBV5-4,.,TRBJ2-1,CASSLASGPYNEQFF
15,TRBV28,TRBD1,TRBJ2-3,CASSSDGQGADTQYF
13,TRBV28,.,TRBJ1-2,CASSFGGGYGYTF
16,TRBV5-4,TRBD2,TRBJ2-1,CASSPSGSVSYNEQFF
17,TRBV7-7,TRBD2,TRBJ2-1,CASSLGVIAGGLNEQFF
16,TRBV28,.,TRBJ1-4,CASSAPGAGLDEKLFF
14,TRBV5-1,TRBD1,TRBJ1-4,CASSLDRVGEKLFF
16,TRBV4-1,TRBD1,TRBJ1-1,CASSQGGGRGNTEAFF
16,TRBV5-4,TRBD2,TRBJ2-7,CASSGLAGGPMDEQYF
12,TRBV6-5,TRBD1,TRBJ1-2,CASTDREGGYTF